This T cell receptor (beta chain) was observed in a study of blood T cell repertoires in COVID-19. The CDR3 is 16 residues long. Germline CDR1 MRHNA, CDR2 SNTAGT. V was trimmed by 0 bases and J by 5 bases, leaving 15 bases between them. The repertoire was sequenced with immunoSEQ multiplex PCR; TCRdb's copy has only in-frame clones and lacks some. The table shows approximately 250,000 clones, with about 85% occurring only once. Sequencing was carried out using peripheral blood. This sequence was found in a man aged 55 to 70 with acute or convalescent COVID-19. This chain links TRBV6-4 with TRBJ2-3; a weak D match, TRBD2 (6 bases). The CDR3 loop reads CASSDSDGSGGDTQYF. The CDR3 region has the DNA TGTGCCAGCAGTGACTCGGACGGGAGTGGTGGAGATACGCAGTATTTT.